This entry is about one T cell receptor beta chain. What it binds is not known. Semi-nested PCR with Nested Universal Primer A followed constant-region reverse priming of full-length variable regions. A single record per CDR3 protein comes from TCRdb applying MiXCR to the 5' RACE reads. The profile covers about 32,000 distinct CDR3 sequences, with 25% to 30% appearing a single time and less than 2.5% taken by the ten largest. Treg sorting used a CD4+CD25+CD127-/low gate. Overall study results and limits: Whole repertoires were not studied in the larger cohort, only one V-J beta rearrangement.

The CDR3 loop spans 14 amino acids. V was clipped by 2 bases and J by 2 bases, with 9 bases between them. Germline V lookup: CDR1 MNHNY, CDR2 SVGAGI (reference sequence). The chain is built from TRBV6-6 and TRBJ1-1; D gene ambiguous. This clonotype originated in a female donor with breast cancer. The specimen sequenced was tumor-infiltrating Tregs sorted from the breast tumor. The CDR3 sequence: CASSYHVTNTEAFF. The CDR3 nucleotides are TGTGCCAGCAGTTACCATGTGACTAACACTGAAGCTTTCTTT.